This T cell receptor (beta chain) was profiled in a study of T cell repertoires in cytomegalovirus infection. Study-level information: Shared public TCR beta signatures pointed to both CMV infection and a matching HLA type. Broader study findings: Adding up the frequency of public TCR beta families identified people who carried CMV plus the relevant HLA.

For this clonotype: Its antigen remains unidentified.

This CDR3 has 12 amino acids. V shed 8 bases and J shed 1 base, with 7 bases lying between them. TCRdb analysed the reads with MiXCR anew, one entry per CDR3 protein. The sample yields about 570,000 distinct CDR3 sequences, around 40% seen once. The receptor's source is a human donor in good health (CMV status not recorded). Some clones in this sample may be carry-over from other donors' samples. The gene calls are TRBV12-3 or TRBV12-4 and TRBJ2-3; D is uncertain. The sample was cultured PBMCs, taken from culture after CMV antigen stimulation. The CDR3 sequence is CASDGGTDTQYF. Written as DNA, the CDR3 is TGTGCCAGCGACGGAGGCACAGATACGCAGTATTTT.